This passage covers 6 T cell receptor beta chains from one sample sequenced in a study of blood T cell repertoires in COVID-19. Profiled with immunoSEQ multiplex PCR; TCRdb holds only in-frame clones, not every one. The repertoire includes 120,000 or so clones, approximately 87% of them detected once, and approximately 8% sits in the top ten. Sequencing was carried out using peripheral blood. The origin of the receptors is a man aged 50-60 years with acute or convalescent COVID-19.

This clone was seen a few times. The V and J genes are TRBV9 and TRBJ2-7; D perhaps matches TRBD2 (5 bases). This CDR3 contains 15 residues. Germline assignment: CDR1 SGDLS and CDR2 YYNGEE. Trimming pared 2 bases from V and 7 bases from J, leaving 19 bases between. The CDR3 loop reads CASSVAGIPNLEQYF. The CDR3 bases are TGTGCCAGCAGCGTCGCCGGGATCCCGAACTTAGAGCAGTACTTC.

The gene calls are TRBV29-1 and TRBJ1-2; tentatively, D is TRBD1 (5 bases). Per the germline V gene, CDR1 is SQVTM and CDR2 is ANQGSEA. This CDR3 has 15 amino acids. The germline V and J ends were trimmed by 6 bases and 3 bases, with 20 bases remaining between them. The CDR3 protein is CSVTPSGTGDYGYTF. The CDR3 coding sequence is TGCAGCGTCACCCCCTCAGGGACGGGGGACTATGGCTACACCTTC.

This clone was seen only once. The chain employs TRBV6-5 and TRBJ1-1; D not resolved. The CDR3 is 13 residues long. In germline, CDR1 is MNHEY, CDR2 SVGAGI. V was cut by 7 bases and J by 3 bases, with 12 bases left in between. The CDR3 here is CASKGLFDTEAFF. The CDR3 coding sequence is TGTGCCAGCAAAGGACTTTTTGACACTGAAGCTTTCTTT.

The chain joins TRBV3-1 (or the pseudogene TRBV3-2) to TRBJ1-2; TRBD1 is a possible D gene (5 bases). The germline V and J ends were trimmed by 3 bases and 2 bases, with 10 bases remaining between them. This CDR3 has 14 amino acids. From germline, CDR1 is LGHDT and CDR2 YNNKEL (reference sequence). In nucleotides, the CDR3 is TGTGCCAGCAGCCAGAAGGGGTCGAACTATGGCTACACCTTC. This translates into CASSQKGSNYGYTF.

The table lists this clone with a few counts. The genes are TRBV7-9 and TRBJ2-1, with no clear D. CDR1 and CDR2 from the germline V gene are SEHNR and FQNEAQ (reference sequence). V was pared by 3 bases and J by 5 bases, with 26 bases between. CDR3 length equals 19 residues. The DNA for the CDR3 is TGTGCCAGCAGCTTCCTACTTGCATTTAGCCACAATGAGAACAATGAGCAGTTCTTC. It is translated as CASSFLLAFSHNENNEQFF.

This clone showed up just once. The rearrangement uses TRBV9 and TRBJ1-1, with D perhaps matching TRBD1 (5 bases). Trimming pared 0 bases from V and 6 bases from J, leaving 21 bases between. The CDR3 is 17 amino acids. Germline V lookup: CDR1 SGDLS, CDR2 YYNGEE. This CDR3 reads CASSVVGRILQGAEAFF. CDR3 DNA sequence: TGTGCCAGCAGCGTAGTTGGACGAATATTACAAGGGGCTGAAGCTTTCTTT.